This T cell receptor beta chain was identified in a study of blood T cell repertoires in COVID-19. Study-level background: PBMCs, B-cell-depleted T cells, or T cells were the source of the cDNA or gDNA that made up the material.

The germline CDR1 and CDR2 sequences are KGHDR and SFDVKD. V was pared by 8 bases and J by 7 bases, with 17 bases between. The CDR3 is made up of 14 amino acids. Data came from immunoSEQ multiplex PCR; TCRdb stores just in-frame clones and leaves some out. Counted here are about 250,000 clones, 75% to 85% occurring once; the ten biggest clones make up 5.1%. V usage is TRBV24-1 and J usage is TRBJ1-3; a weak D match, TRBD1 (5 bases). Sequences were obtained from peripheral blood. This receptor was identified in a middle-aged man with active or convalescent COVID-19. CDR3 loop: CATMLGGDCNTIYF. As DNA, the CDR3 is TGTGCCACCATGTTAGGAGGGGATTGCAACACCATATATTTT.